The T cell receptor (beta chain) under discussion was sequenced for a study of T cell responses to AZD1222 COVID-19 vaccine. About the research overall: Both about-4-week and about-12-week second-dose recipients were combined.

Repertoires were generated with immunoSEQ multiplex PCR, while TCRdb's copy carries only in-frame clones and drops some. The sample carries about 130,000 clones, roughly 89% recorded once. General study findings and limits: Only five or six AZD1222 recipients were seropositive at baseline. Nearly half of spike-specific TCRs reportedly target unmutated variant regions.

In regard to this clone: No antigen is known for it.

The specimen was peripheral blood, collected on day 0 of AZD1222 vaccination. The TCR comes from an adult in good health.

This CDR3 is CASKGPGQLNQPQHF. The DNA of the CDR3 is TGTGCCAGCAAGGGGCCGGGACAGCTCAATCAGCCCCAGCATTTT. The genes are TRBV6-5 and TRBJ1-5, with 7 bases that match TRBD1. CDR1 and CDR2 (germline): MNHEY, SVGAGI. This CDR3 comprises 15 residues. The J segment lost 3 bases and the V segment lost 7 bases, leaving 9 bases of the junction unmatched.